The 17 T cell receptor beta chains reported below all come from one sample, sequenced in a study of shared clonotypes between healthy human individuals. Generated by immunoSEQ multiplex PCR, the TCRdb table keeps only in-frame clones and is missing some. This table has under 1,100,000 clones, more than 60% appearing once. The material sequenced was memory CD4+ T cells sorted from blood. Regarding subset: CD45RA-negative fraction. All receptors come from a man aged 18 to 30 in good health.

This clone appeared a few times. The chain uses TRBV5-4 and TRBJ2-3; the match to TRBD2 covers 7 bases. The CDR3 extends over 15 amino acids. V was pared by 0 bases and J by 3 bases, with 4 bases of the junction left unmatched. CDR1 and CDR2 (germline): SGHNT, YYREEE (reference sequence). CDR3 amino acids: CASSLGSGPTDTQYF. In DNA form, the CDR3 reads TGTGCCAGCAGCTTGGGTAGCGGGCCTACAGATACGCAGTATTTT.

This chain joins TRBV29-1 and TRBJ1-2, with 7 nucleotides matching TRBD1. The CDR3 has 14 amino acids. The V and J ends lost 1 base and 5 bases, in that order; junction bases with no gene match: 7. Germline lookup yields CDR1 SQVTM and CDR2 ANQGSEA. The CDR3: CSVEGGRGIYGYTF. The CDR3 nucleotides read TGCAGCGTTGAAGGAGGCAGGGGGATATATGGCTACACCTTC.

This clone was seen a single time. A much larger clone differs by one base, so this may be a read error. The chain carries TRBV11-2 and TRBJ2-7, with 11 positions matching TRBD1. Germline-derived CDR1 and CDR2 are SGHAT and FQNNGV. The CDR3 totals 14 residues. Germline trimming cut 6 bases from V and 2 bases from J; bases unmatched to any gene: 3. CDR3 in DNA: TGTGCCAGCAGTCGGACAGGGGGCACCTACGAGCAGTACTTC. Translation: CASSRTGGTYEQYF.

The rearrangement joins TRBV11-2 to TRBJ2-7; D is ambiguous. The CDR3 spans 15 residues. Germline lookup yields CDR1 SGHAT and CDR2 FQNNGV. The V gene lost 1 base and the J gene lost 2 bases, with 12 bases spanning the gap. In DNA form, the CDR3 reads TGTGCCAGCAGCTTAGCGGTCGGCTCCACCTACGAGCAGTACTTC. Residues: CASSLAVGSTYEQYF.

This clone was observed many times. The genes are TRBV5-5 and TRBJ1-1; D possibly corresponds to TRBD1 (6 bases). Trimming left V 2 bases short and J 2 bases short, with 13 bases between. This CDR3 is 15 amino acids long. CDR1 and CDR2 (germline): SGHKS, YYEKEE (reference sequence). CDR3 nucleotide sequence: TGTGCCAGCAGCTTAAAGACAGGTCTTAACACTGAAGCTTTCTTT. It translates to CASSLKTGLNTEAFF.

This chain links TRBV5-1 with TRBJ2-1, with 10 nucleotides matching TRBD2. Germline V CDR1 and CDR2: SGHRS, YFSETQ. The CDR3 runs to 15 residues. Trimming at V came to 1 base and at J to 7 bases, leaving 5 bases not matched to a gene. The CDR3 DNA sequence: TGCGCCAGCAGCTTGACGAGCGGGGGGGCAAATGAGCAGTTCTTC. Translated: CASSLTSGGANEQFF.

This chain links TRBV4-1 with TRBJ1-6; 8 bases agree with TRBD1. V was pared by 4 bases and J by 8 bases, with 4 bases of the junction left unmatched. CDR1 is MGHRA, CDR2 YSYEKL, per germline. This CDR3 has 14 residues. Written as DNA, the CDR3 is TGCGCCAGCAGCCGAGACAGGGGAGATTCACCCCTCCACTTT. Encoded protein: CASSRDRGDSPLHF.

CDR3 DNA sequence: TGTGCCAGCTCGGTGGACAGGAACACTGAAGCTTTCTTT. Amino acid sequence: CASSVDRNTEAFF. J is TRBJ1-1 and V is TRBV18; tentatively, D is TRBD1 (6 bases). V was cut by 6 bases and J by 1 base, with 9 bases left in between. Germline V gives CDR1 KGHSH, CDR2 LQKENI. The CDR3 spans 13 residues. Looking up the rest from reference TRBV18 and TRBJ1-1 gives the full variable domain: NAGVMQNPRHLVRRRGQEARLRCSPMKGHSHVYWYRQLPEEGLKFMVYLQKENIIDESGMPKERFSAEFPKEGPSILRIQQVVRGDSAAYFCASSVDRNTEAFFGQGTRLTVV.

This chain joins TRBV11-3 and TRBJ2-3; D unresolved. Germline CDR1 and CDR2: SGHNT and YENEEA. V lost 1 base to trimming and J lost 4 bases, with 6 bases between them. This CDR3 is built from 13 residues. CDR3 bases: TGTGCCAGCAGCTTAGGGTTTTCAGATACGCAGTATTTT. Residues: CASSLGFSDTQYF.

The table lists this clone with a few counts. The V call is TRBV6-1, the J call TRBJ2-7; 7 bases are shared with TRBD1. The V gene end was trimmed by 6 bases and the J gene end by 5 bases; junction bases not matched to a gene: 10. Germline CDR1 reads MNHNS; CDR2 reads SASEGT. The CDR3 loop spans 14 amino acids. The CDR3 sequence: CASRGRQGRDEQYF. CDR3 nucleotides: TGTGCCAGCAGGGGGAGACAGGGCCGGGACGAGCAGTACTTC.

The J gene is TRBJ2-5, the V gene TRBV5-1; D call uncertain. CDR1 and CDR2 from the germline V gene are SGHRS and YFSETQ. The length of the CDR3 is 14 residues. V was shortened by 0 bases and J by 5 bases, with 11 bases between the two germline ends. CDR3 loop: CASSLGGLTETQYF. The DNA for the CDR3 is TGCGCCAGCAGCTTGGGGGGTTTGACGGAGACCCAGTACTTC. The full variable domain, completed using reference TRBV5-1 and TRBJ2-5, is KAGVTQTPRYLIKTRGQQVTLSCSPISGHRSVSWYQQTPGQGLQFLFEYFSETQRNKGNFPGRFSGRQFSNSRSEMNVSTLELGDSALYLCASSLGGLTETQYFGPGTRLLVL.

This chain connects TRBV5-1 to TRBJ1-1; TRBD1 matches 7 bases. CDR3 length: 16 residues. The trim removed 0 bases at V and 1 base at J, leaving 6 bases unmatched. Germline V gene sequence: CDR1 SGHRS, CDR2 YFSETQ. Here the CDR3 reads CASSLAPQGGNTEAFF. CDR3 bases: TGCGCCAGCAGCTTGGCCCCCCAGGGGGGGAACACTGAAGCTTTCTTT.

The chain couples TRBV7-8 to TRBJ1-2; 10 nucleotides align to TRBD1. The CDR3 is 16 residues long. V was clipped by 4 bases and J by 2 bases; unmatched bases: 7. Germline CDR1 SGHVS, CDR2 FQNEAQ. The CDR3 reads CASSSGRTGGNYGYTF. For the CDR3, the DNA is TGTGCCAGCAGCTCAGGGAGGACAGGGGGGAACTATGGCTACACCTTC.

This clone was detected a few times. The CDR3 loop is CASSEWKETQYF. The DNA for the CDR3 is TGCGCCAGCAGTGAATGGAAAGAGACCCAGTACTTC. The chain employs TRBV10-1 and TRBJ2-5; no clear D gene. Deletions cut 3 bases from V and 3 bases from J, with 5 bases between. The CDR3 runs to 12 residues. Germline CDR1 reads WNHNN; CDR2 reads SYGVQD (reference sequence).

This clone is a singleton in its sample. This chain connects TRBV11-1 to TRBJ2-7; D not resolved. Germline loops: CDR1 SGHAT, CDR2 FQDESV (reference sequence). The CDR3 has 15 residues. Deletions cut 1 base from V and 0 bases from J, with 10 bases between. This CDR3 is CASSLGQVVSYEQYF. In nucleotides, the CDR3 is TGTGCCAGCAGCTTAGGGCAGGTCGTCTCCTACGAGCAGTACTTC.

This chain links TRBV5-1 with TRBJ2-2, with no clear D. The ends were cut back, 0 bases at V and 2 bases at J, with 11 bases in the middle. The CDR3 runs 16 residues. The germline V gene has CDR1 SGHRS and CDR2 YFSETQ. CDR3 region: CASSLAPLGNTGELFF. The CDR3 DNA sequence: TGCGCCAGCAGCTTGGCCCCCCTGGGCAACACCGGGGAGCTGTTTTTT.

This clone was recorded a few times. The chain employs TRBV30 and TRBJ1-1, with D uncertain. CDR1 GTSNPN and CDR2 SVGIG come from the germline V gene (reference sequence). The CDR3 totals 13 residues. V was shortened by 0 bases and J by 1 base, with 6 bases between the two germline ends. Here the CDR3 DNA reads TGTGCCTGGAGTGTCGAGCAGAACACTGAAGCTTTCTTT. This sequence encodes CAWSVEQNTEAFF.